This T cell receptor (beta chain) was obtained from a study of a mutant IDH1 vaccine in newly diagnosed glioma. Overall study: Treated patients, averaging approximately 40 years, were 62.5% male and about 38% female. Previous care, which was radiotherapy, temozolomide, or both, most often involved both.

Time point defined: week 23, last vaccination. With topical imiquimod, each dose of the vaccine consisted of 300 ug of mutant IDH1 20-mer peptide. Each donor presented with a new WHO grade 3 or 4 astrocytoma that tested IDH1-mutant and showed ATRX loss. The germline gives CDR1 GTSNPN, CDR2 SVGIG (reference sequence). CDR3 length: 11 amino acids. J was trimmed by 9 bases and V by 5 bases; bases with no gene match: 4. For this clone: Its antigen is not known.

Repertoires were generated with immunoSEQ multiplex PCR, while TCRdb's copy carries only in-frame clones and drops some. In the table there are about 44,000 clones, 85% to 95% of which are singletons. This clonotype originated in a man between 45 and 60 years old with glioma. The chain couples TRBV30 to TRBJ2-1; 7 bases line up with TRBD2. Sequences were derived from PBMCs, sampled from a glioma patient whose treatment included an IDH1 peptide vaccine. The DNA of the CDR3 is TGTGCCTGGGTGACTAGCATTGAGCAGTTCTTC. Protein sequence: CAWVTSIEQFF.